Listed here are 20 T cell receptor beta chains from one sample, sequenced in a study of T cell responses to AZD1222 COVID-19 vaccine. TCRdb's copy holds only in-frame clones and misses some; the assay was immunoSEQ multiplex PCR. The data show approximately 94,000 clones, over 75% seen once. The sequencing here drew on peripheral blood, taken on day 0 of MenACWY control vaccination. The source of these receptors is an adult in good health.

CDR3 protein: CASSLGNHRGLLRLSPLHF. The CDR3 DNA reads TGTGCCAGCAGCTTGGGGAACCACAGGGGGCTCCTACGCCTTTCACCCCTCCACTTT. The rearrangement uses TRBV5-8 and TRBJ1-6; 9 bases map to TRBD1. Germline V CDR1 and CDR2: SGHTS, YDEGEE. The length of the CDR3 is 19 residues. V lost 0 bases and J lost 9; bases outside the gene matches: 16.

This clone was counted ten times or more. This sequence joins TRBV6-5 and TRBJ2-7, with D tentatively TRBD2 (6 bases). V was trimmed by 0 bases and J by 5 bases, leaving 17 bases between them. The CDR3 consists of 16 residues. CDR1 is MNHEY and CDR2 is SVGAGI in the germline V gene. CDR3 sequence (DNA): TGTGCCAGCAGTTACTCGACCGGGGGTGTCGTGCACGAGCAGTACTTC. Translation: CASSYSTGGVVHEQYF.

The chain recombines TRBV25-1 with TRBJ2-3; no reliable D call. There are 13 residues in the CDR3. CDR1 and CDR2 (germline): MGHDK, SYGVNS. Trimming took 4 bases from V and 3 from J, leaving 8 bases between them. The CDR3 region is CASSVPGTDTQYF. Written as DNA, the CDR3 is TGTGCCAGCAGTGTCCCGGGTACAGATACGCAGTATTTT.

The chain employs TRBV6-5 and TRBJ2-2, with D possibly matching TRBD1 (6 bases). V lost 2 bases and J 7 bases, leaving 14 bases between the germline ends. Germline CDR1 is MNHEY and CDR2 is SVGAGI. The CDR3 loop spans 15 amino acids. CDR3 sequence reads: CASSYHRELSGELFF. In DNA form, the CDR3 reads TGTGCCAGCAGTTACCACAGGGAGCTGAGCGGGGAGCTGTTTTTT.

The chain uses TRBV6-1 and TRBJ1-1; the D gene is possibly TRBD1 (5 bases). The CDR3 has 15 amino acids. Germline V gene sequence: CDR1 MNHNS, CDR2 SASEGT. V was shortened by 3 bases and J by 0 bases, with 11 bases between the two germline ends. CDR3 in DNA: TGTGCCAGCAGTGATAGGGGACTATTGAACACTGAAGCTTTCTTT. Translation: CASSDRGLLNTEAFF.

The rearrangement uses TRBV19 and TRBJ2-3; D perhaps matches TRBD1 (6 bases). The germline V gene encodes CDR1 LNHDA and CDR2 SQIVND (reference sequence). The CDR3 has 11 amino acids. V was trimmed by 10 bases and J by 6 bases, leaving 11 bases between them. CDR3 nucleotides: TGTGCCACCGGACAGTGGGATACGCAGTATTTT. This translates into CATGQWDTQYF.

The chain recombines TRBV4-1 with TRBJ1-2, with 9 bases lining up with TRBD1. Per germline, CDR1 MGHRA and CDR2 YSYEKL. The CDR3 extends over 15 amino acids. Losses at the gene ends were 4 bases for V and 8 bases for J; bases not matched to a gene: 11. In DNA, the CDR3 is TGCGCCAGCAGCCCTGGACAGGGGACTGGTATAGGCTACACCTTC. Residues: CASSPGQGTGIGYTF.

The rearrangement uses TRBV5-1 and TRBJ1-3; D is possibly TRBD1 (6 bases). This CDR3 region has 16 residues. Trimming shortened V by 0 bases and J by 1 base, and 11 bases separated the two germline ends. Germline loops: CDR1 SGHRS, CDR2 YFSETQ. The CDR3: CASSLAGRGSGNTIYF. The CDR3 DNA sequence: TGCGCCAGCAGCTTGGCCGGCAGGGGATCTGGAAACACCATATATTTT.

The V and J genes are TRBV4-1 and TRBJ1-1; the D gene is possibly TRBD1 (5 bases). The CDR3 is made up of 15 amino acids. In germline, CDR1 is MGHRA, CDR2 YSYEKL. Deletions cut 0 bases from V and 1 base from J, with 9 bases between. The CDR3 region is CASSQEGQPNTEAFF. The CDR3, as DNA: TGCGCCAGCAGCCAAGAGGGGCAGCCGAACACTGAAGCTTTCTTT.

V is TRBV9 and J is TRBJ2-7; 10 nucleotides agree with TRBD2. The CDR3 contains 15 residues. The V segment lost 3 bases and the J segment 3 bases; nucleotides outside the gene matches: 6. Germline CDR1 SGDLS, CDR2 YYNGEE. The CDR3 reads CASSGSGRELYEQYF. CDR3 DNA sequence: TGTGCCAGCAGCGGGAGCGGGAGGGAACTCTACGAGCAGTACTTC.

The gene calls are TRBV11-2 and TRBJ1-1, with a possible D match to TRBD1 (6 bases). Germline V lookup: CDR1 SGHAT, CDR2 FQNNGV. V lost 6 bases and J 1 base, leaving 12 bases between the germline ends. This CDR3 spans 14 amino acids. The CDR3 bases are TGTGCCAGCAGGTGGGGGGGGCCGAACACTGAAGCTTTCTTT. Its translation: CASRWGGPNTEAFF.

V gene TRBV7-8 combines with J gene TRBJ2-7; TRBD2 is a possible D gene (5 bases). Germline CDR1 SGHVS, CDR2 FQNEAQ. The V end lost 1 base, the J end lost 7 bases, and 11 bases lay between the germline ends. The CDR3 consists of 13 residues. The CDR3 region is CASSLGREGEQYF. DNA for the CDR3: TGTGCCAGCAGCTTAGGAAGAGAGGGAGAGCAGTACTTC.

The CDR3, as DNA: TGTGCCAGCAGCTTATTCACAGGCTCCTACGAGCAGTACTTC. Translating it yields CASSLFTGSYEQYF. The rearrangement joins TRBV7-8 to TRBJ2-7; perhaps TRBD1 as D (5 bases). The V gene lost 2 bases and the J gene lost 0 bases, with 8 bases spanning the gap. The germline gives CDR1 SGHVS, CDR2 FQNEAQ. CDR3 length: 14 amino acids.

The chain uses TRBV11-2 and TRBJ1-6, with TRBD1 identical over 7 bases. V gave up 2 bases and J gave up 14 bases; unmatched junction bases: 6. This CDR3 comprises 13 residues. Germline V lookup: CDR1 SGHAT, CDR2 FQNNGV. The CDR3 bases are TGTGCCAGCAGCTTATCGGAGGGGGCGTCCCTCCACTTT. Encoded protein: CASSLSEGASLHF.

Details on this clone: The germline gene is not matched at one end of the junction; a read error may be the cause. The chain combines TRBV24-1 with TRBJ1-4, with D hard to call. Per the germline V gene, CDR1 is KGHDR and CDR2 is SFDVKD. The CDR3 is 15 amino acids. The CDR3 DNA sequence: TGTGCCACCAGCGATTCGGGCTATGCTAATGAAAAACTGTTTTTT. Protein: CATSDSGYANEKLFF.

The chain uses TRBV5-4 and TRBJ2-5; 8 bases fit TRBD1. Germline CDR1 reads SGHNT; CDR2 reads YYREEE (reference sequence). The trim removed 4 bases at V and 4 bases at J, leaving 9 bases unmatched. This CDR3 spans 15 amino acids. The CDR3 protein is CASSVNRQGRETQYF. CDR3 DNA: TGTGCCAGCAGCGTCAATCGACAGGGGCGAGAGACCCAGTACTTC.

A single count supports this clone. The chain employs TRBV11-2 and TRBJ2-1, with 8 nucleotides matching TRBD2. V dropped 1 base and J dropped 3; count of bases not matched to a gene: 2. Germline loops: CDR1 SGHAT, CDR2 FQNNGV. The CDR3 contains 15 residues. For the CDR3, the DNA is TGTGCCAGCAGCTTAGTCGGGACTAGCTACAATGAGCAGTTCTTC. Its protein is CASSLVGTSYNEQFF.

This chain uses TRBV6-4 with TRBJ1-6; 7 positions agree with TRBD1. V lost 2 bases, J lost 7 bases, and 2 bases stayed unmatched. CDR1 is MRHNA, CDR2 SNTAGT, per germline. This CDR3 contains 14 residues. CDR3 bases: TGTGCCAGCAGTGACCAGGGGGGGAATTCACCCCTCCACTTT. Translated, it gives CASSDQGGNSPLHF.

The chain's CDR3 is CASSREAVDTQYF. In DNA form, the CDR3 reads TGTGCCAGCAGCCGAGAGGCGGTAGATACGCAGTATTTT. This chain uses TRBV5-6 with TRBJ2-3; no firm D call. The CDR3 extends over 13 amino acids. The germline gives CDR1 SGHDT, CDR2 YYEEEE. Trimming pared 4 bases from V and 5 bases from J, leaving 11 bases between.

V usage is TRBV3-1 (or the pseudogene TRBV3-2) and J usage is TRBJ1-3, with a tentative D call TRBD1 (5 bases). Germline CDR1 and CDR2: LGHDT and YNNKEL (reference sequence). The CDR3 consists of 15 residues. V lost 1 base to trimming and J lost 2 bases, with 9 bases between them. CDR3 loop: CASSQVAGTGNTIYF. DNA for the CDR3: TGTGCCAGCAGCCAAGTAGCAGGGACTGGAAACACCATATATTTT.